Listed here are 18 T cell receptor beta chains from one sample, sequenced in a study of cytomegalovirus exposure and HLA in healthy donors (dated by TCRdb to 2016 to 2017). The library was built by means of the immunoSEQ multiplex PCR assay. A mixture of 60 forward primers for TCR Vbeta segments and 13 reverse primers for TCR Jbeta segments was used in the multiplex PCR. The clones in this table, taken by TCRdb from immuneACCESS, are in-frame only. Not every clone is retained; where verified, under half of the shortfall comes from an unresolved V gene, and the cause of the rest is unknown. This sample is represented by 100,000 to 150,000 clones; about 68% of them were singletons. 3.5% to 4.5% of the sample goes to the ten largest clones. Material for sequencing was PBMCs. The receptors stem from a man in his forties in good health and CMV-seropositive.

This sequence joins TRBV15 and TRBJ1-1; tentative D call: TRBD1 (6 bases). CDR1 is LNHNV, CDR2 YYDKDF, per germline (reference sequence). V was shortened by 1 base and J by 5 bases, with 11 bases between the two germline ends. There are 14 residues in the CDR3. As DNA, the CDR3 is TGTGCCACCAGCAGAGGGGGGCGCCGGACTGAAGCTTTCTTT. Translated: CATSRGGRRTEAFF.

The chain employs TRBV4-1 and TRBJ2-7; 9 bases are a match to TRBD2. Trimming at V came to 0 bases and at J to 3 bases, leaving 9 bases not matched to a gene. The CDR3 has 17 residues. Germline CDR1 and CDR2: MGHRA and YSYEKL. CDR3 region: CASSQEEGLAQRYEQYF. In DNA, the CDR3 is TGCGCCAGCAGCCAAGAAGAGGGACTAGCCCAACGCTACGAGCAGTACTTC.

This clone occurred once. This chain uses TRBV11-3 with TRBJ2-1; D remains unclear. The germline CDR1 and CDR2 sequences are SGHNT and YENEEA. V was cut by 2 bases and J by 5 bases, with 4 bases left in between. The CDR3 spans 12 residues. The CDR3 sequence: CASSLHDNEQFF. The CDR3 coding sequence is TGTGCCAGCAGCTTACATGACAATGAGCAGTTCTTC.

The chain uses TRBV5-6 and TRBJ1-2, with TRBD1 identical over 9 bases. The CDR3 is 17 residues long. With V trimmed by 3 bases and J by 4 bases, 13 bases remained unmatched. Germline V gives CDR1 SGHDT, CDR2 YYEEEE. The CDR3 region has the DNA TGTGCCAGCAGCTGGAAACTTGACAGGGGGTTCGGCTATGGCTACACCTTC. Translating it yields CASSWKLDRGFGYGYTF.

The count of this clone is one. The V gene is TRBV19, the J gene TRBJ2-7; D is perhaps TRBD1 (5 bases). V was pared by 0 bases and J by 3 bases, with 9 bases between. The CDR3 totals 14 residues. Germline V gives CDR1 LNHDA, CDR2 SQIVND (reference sequence). The CDR3 protein is CASSIDFDSYEQYF. In DNA, the CDR3 is TGTGCCAGTAGTATAGACTTCGACAGCTACGAGCAGTACTTC.

The V gene is TRBV10-3, the J gene TRBJ2-1; 10 bases map to TRBD2. Per germline, CDR1 ENHRY and CDR2 SYGVKD. With V trimmed by 4 bases and J by 6 bases, 0 bases remained unmatched. The CDR3 covers 13 residues. In nucleotides, the CDR3 is TGTGCCATCAGTGGACTAGCGGGCAATGAGCAGTTCTTC. It yields the protein CAISGLAGNEQFF.

The chain joins TRBV10-3 to TRBJ2-7; D possibly corresponds to TRBD2 (6 bases). The CDR3 runs to 16 residues. CDR1 is ENHRY and CDR2 is SYGVKD in the germline V gene. Deletions cut 3 bases from V and 1 base from J, with 16 bases between. CDR3 nucleotide sequence: TGTGCCATCAGTGAATTGAGACTAGTCCAATCCTACGAGCAGTACTTC. Amino acids: CAISELRLVQSYEQYF.

J is TRBJ2-3 and V is TRBV27, with TRBD1 matching over 11 bases. The CDR3 has 15 amino acids. V lost 8 bases, J lost 5 bases, and 9 bases stayed unmatched. The germline V gene has CDR1 MNHEY and CDR2 SMNVEV (reference sequence). The CDR3 DNA sequence: TGTGCCAGCCGGGAAGGACAGGGGGCGTTAGATACGCAGTATTTT. Protein product: CASREGQGALDTQYF.

The V and J genes are TRBV7-2 and TRBJ2-1; TRBD1 aligns across 8 bases. CDR1 is SGHTA, CDR2 FQGNSA, per germline. V lost 4 bases to trimming and J lost 5 bases; unmatched junction nucleotides: 13. The CDR3 extends over 17 amino acids. DNA for the CDR3: TGTGCCAGCAGCTACTCAGGGGGCTTTATACAGAACAATGAGCAGTTCTTC. Amino acids: CASSYSGGFIQNNEQFF.

This chain joins TRBV5-6 and TRBJ1-2; D unclear. V dropped 0 bases and J dropped 8 bases, with 14 bases sitting between them. The CDR3 is 14 amino acids. Germline CDR1 is SGHDT and CDR2 is YYEEEE. CDR3 sequence reads: CASSLGAPRIGYTF. The DNA for the CDR3 is TGTGCCAGCAGCTTGGGCGCGCCGAGAATCGGCTACACCTTC.

This clone appeared a few times. The rearrangement links TRBV9 to TRBJ1-5; TRBD1 might be the D (6 bases). In germline, CDR1 is SGDLS, CDR2 YYNGEE. The V end lost 3 bases, the J end lost 4 bases, and 14 bases lay between the germline ends. This CDR3 has 15 residues. The CDR3 reads CASSAGTRGNQPQHF. In nucleotides, the CDR3 is TGTGCCAGCAGCGCTGGGACAAGGGGAAATCAGCCCCAGCATTTT.

The chain is built from TRBV7-2 and TRBJ1-1; tentatively, D is TRBD1 (6 bases). From germline, CDR1 is SGHTA and CDR2 FQGNSA. CDR3 length equals 14 residues. V was cut by 3 bases and J by 0 bases, with 8 bases left in between. The CDR3 DNA sequence: TGTGCCAGCAGCTTCGGACAGCTGAACACTGAAGCTTTCTTT. This encodes CASSFGQLNTEAFF. Full variable domain (remainder filled in from reference TRBV7-2 and TRBJ1-1): GAGVSQSPSNKVTEKGKDVELRCDPISGHTALYWYRQSLGQGLEFLIYFQGNSAPDKSGLPSDRFSAERTGGSVSTLTIQRTQQEDSAVYLCASSFGQLNTEAFFGQGTRLTVV.

The chain recombines TRBV5-4 with TRBJ1-6, with D unclear. Germline V gene lookup returns CDR1 SGHNT and CDR2 YYREEE (reference sequence). Trimming stripped 0 bases from V and 0 bases from J, with 7 bases between. The CDR3 is 16 residues long. The CDR3 loop reads CASSLAGSSYNSPLHF. In DNA, the CDR3 is TGTGCCAGCAGCTTGGCGGGGAGCTCCTATAATTCACCCCTCCACTTT.

This clone has only a few counts. The V gene is TRBV6-1, the J gene TRBJ2-3, with D maybe TRBD2 (6 bases). The V end was cut by 2 bases, the J end by 6 bases, with 6 bases between. This CDR3 is built from 12 residues. Germline loops: CDR1 MNHNS, CDR2 SASEGT. The CDR3 sequence is CASSERGDTQYF. As DNA, the CDR3 is TGTGCCAGCAGTGAACGGGGGGATACGCAGTATTTT.

This clone was observed a single time. DNA of the CDR3: TGTGCCAGCAGCCTAGGAGGGATACACCCCGACGAGCAGTACTTC. Translating it yields CASSLGGIHPDEQYF. J is TRBJ2-7 and V is TRBV5-6, with TRBD2 as a possible D gene (6 bases). The V and J ends lost 4 bases and 5 bases respectively, with 19 bases between them. This CDR3 spans 15 amino acids. Germline V gene lookup returns CDR1 SGHDT and CDR2 YYEEEE.

There are a few counts of this clone. The chain joins TRBV30 to TRBJ1-1; D is unclear. Germline CDR1 GTSNPN, CDR2 SVGIG (reference sequence). Trimming left V 1 base short and J 5 bases short, with 11 bases between. This CDR3 comprises 13 residues. The CDR3 DNA is TGTGCCTGGAGTGGTGGGAGGCCTACTGAAGCTTTCTTT. This translates into CAWSGGRPTEAFF. Using reference TRBV30 and TRBJ1-1 for the parts outside the CDR3, the full variable domain is SQTIHQWPATLVQPVGSPLSLECTVEGTSNPNLYWYRQAAGRGLQLLFYSVGIGQISSEVPQNLSASRPQDRQFILSSKKLLLSDSGFYLCAWSGGRPTEAFFGQGTRLTVV.

This chain connects TRBV7-3 to TRBJ2-1; 8 nucleotides match TRBD1. V lost 2 bases to trimming and J lost 6 bases; unmatched junction nucleotides: 3. Per the germline V gene, CDR1 is SGHTA and CDR2 is FQGTGA. The CDR3 sequence is 14 residues long. The CDR3 protein is CASSLQGARNEQFF. For the CDR3, the DNA is TGTGCCAGCAGCTTACAGGGGGCTCGCAATGAGCAGTTCTTC.

The chain recombines TRBV28 with TRBJ1-1; 11 bases map to TRBD1. Germline-derived CDR1 and CDR2 are MDHEN and SYDVKM. V lost 7 bases to trimming and J lost 1 base; unmatched junction nucleotides: 11. This CDR3 comprises 17 residues. CDR3 bases: TGTGCCAGCACCCTGCCGCGGGACAGGGGGACGAACACTGAAGCTTTCTTT. This codes for CASTLPRDRGTNTEAFF. The full variable domain, its missing parts supplied by reference TRBV28 and TRBJ1-1, is DVKVTQSSRYLVKRTGEKVFLECVQDMDHENMFWYRQDPGLGLRLIYFSYDVKMKEKGDIPEGYSVSREKKERFSLILESASTNQTSMYLCASTLPRDRGTNTEAFFGQGTRLTVV.